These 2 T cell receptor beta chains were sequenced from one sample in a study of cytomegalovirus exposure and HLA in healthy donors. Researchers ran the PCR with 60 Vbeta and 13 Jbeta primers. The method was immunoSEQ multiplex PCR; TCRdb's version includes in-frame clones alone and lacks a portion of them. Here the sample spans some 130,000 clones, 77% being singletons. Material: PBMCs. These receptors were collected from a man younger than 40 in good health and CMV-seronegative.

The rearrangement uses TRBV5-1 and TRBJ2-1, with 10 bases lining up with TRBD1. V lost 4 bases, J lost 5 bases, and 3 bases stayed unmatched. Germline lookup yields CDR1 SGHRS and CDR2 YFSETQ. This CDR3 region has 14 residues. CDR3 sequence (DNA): TGCGCCAGCAGCCGAGGACAGGGGGACAATGAGCAGTTCTTC. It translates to CASSRGQGDNEQFF.

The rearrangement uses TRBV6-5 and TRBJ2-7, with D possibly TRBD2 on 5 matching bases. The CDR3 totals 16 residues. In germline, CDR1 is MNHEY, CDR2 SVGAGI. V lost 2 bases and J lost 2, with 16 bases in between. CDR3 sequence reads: CASSYAQRVPPYEQYF. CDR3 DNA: TGTGCCAGCAGTTACGCGCAGAGGGTCCCCCCCTACGAGCAGTACTTC.